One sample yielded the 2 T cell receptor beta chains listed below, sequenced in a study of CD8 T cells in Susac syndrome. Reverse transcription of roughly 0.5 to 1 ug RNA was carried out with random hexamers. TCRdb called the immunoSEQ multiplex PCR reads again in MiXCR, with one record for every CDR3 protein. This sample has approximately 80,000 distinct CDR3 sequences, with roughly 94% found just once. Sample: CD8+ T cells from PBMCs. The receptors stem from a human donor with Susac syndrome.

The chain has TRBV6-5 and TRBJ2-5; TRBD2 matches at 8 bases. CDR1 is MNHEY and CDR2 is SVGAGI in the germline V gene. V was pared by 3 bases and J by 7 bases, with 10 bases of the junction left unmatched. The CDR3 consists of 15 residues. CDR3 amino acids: CASSYGLAGTRTQYF. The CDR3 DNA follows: TGTGCCAGCAGTTATGGGCTAGCGGGTACCCGGACCCAGTACTTC.

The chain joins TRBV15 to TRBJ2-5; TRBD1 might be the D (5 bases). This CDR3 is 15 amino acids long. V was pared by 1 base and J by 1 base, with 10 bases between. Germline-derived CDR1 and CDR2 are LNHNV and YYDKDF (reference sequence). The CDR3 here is CATSRVGASQETQYF. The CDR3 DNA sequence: TGTGCCACCAGCAGAGTTGGGGCTAGCCAAGAGACCCAGTACTTC.